These T cell receptor beta chains were read from a single sample in a study of T-cell memory formation after mild COVID-19. From the 5' RACE reads, TCRdb called clonotypes with MiXCR, one entry per CDR3 protein. The table records around 140,000 distinct CDR3 sequences, about 19% of them present only once. The material sequenced was PBMCs or a T cell subset sorted from them (not recorded which). The receptors were sampled from an adult woman who had mild COVID-19 (a few samples of this study predate the infection). Cell type and time point are not known. Each CDR3 is given with its conserved first and last residue. A D gene is named only where the DNA matches it firmly. The size of a clone is reported for some rows only, either as once, few or many, or as a class for expanded clones.

j_call: TRBJ2-2
clone_size: many
d_call: NA
v_call: TRBV5-1
cdr3_aa: CASSLVVGASTAANTGELFF
cdr3_nt: TGCGCCAGCAGCTTGGTAGTCGGCGCCTCCACGGCCGCGAACACCGGGGAGCTGTTTTTT

j_call: TRBJ1-2
clone_size: few
d_call: NA
v_call: TRBV6-2/TRBV6-3
cdr3_aa: CASSHGGSNYGYTF
cdr3_nt: TGTGCCAGCAGCCACGGGGGATCGAACTATGGCTACACCTTC

j_call: TRBJ2-3
clone_size: NA
d_call: NA
v_call: TRBV6-6
cdr3_aa: CASRAGVSTDTQYF
cdr3_nt: TGTGCCAGCAGGGCAGGGGTTAGCACAGATACGCAGTATTTT

j_call: TRBJ2-4
clone_size: NA
d_call: NA
v_call: TRBV2
cdr3_aa: CASSDTAVLAKNIQYF
cdr3_nt: TGTGCCAGCAGTGATACGGCGGTACTGGCCAAAAACATTCAGTACTTC

j_call: TRBJ2-1
clone_size: NA
d_call: TRBD1
v_call: TRBV12-3/TRBV12-4
cdr3_aa: CASSPPRGGQGYNEQFF
cdr3_nt: TGTGCCAGCAGTCCCCCTAGGGGGGGACAGGGTTACAATGAGCAGTTCTTC

j_call: TRBJ2-7
clone_size: NA
d_call: NA
v_call: TRBV6-1
cdr3_aa: CASSVGRMSSYEQYF
cdr3_nt: TGTGCCAGCAGTGTTGGTAGGATGAGCTCCTACGAGCAGTACTTC

j_call: TRBJ1-2
clone_size: few
d_call: TRBD1
v_call: TRBV29-1
cdr3_aa: CSVGGGDRVISYGYTF
cdr3_nt: TGCAGCGTTGGAGGGGGCGACAGGGTTATCAGCTATGGCTACACCTTC

j_call: TRBJ2-3
clone_size: NA
d_call: NA
v_call: TRBV7-6
cdr3_aa: CASSPGLSWRADTQYF
cdr3_nt: TGTGCCAGCAGCCCCGGCTTGTCATGGAGAGCAGATACGCAGTATTTT

j_call: TRBJ2-3
clone_size: few
d_call: TRBD2
v_call: TRBV20-1
cdr3_aa: CSARMASGGDTQYF
cdr3_nt: TGCAGTGCTAGAATGGCTAGCGGGGGAGATACGCAGTATTTT

j_call: TRBJ2-3
clone_size: few
d_call: TRBD2
v_call: TRBV7-2
cdr3_aa: CASSRGVASSTDTQYF
cdr3_nt: TGTGCCAGCAGCCGGGGGGTCGCTAGCAGCACAGATACGCAGTATTTT

j_call: TRBJ2-5
clone_size: NA
d_call: NA
v_call: TRBV5-1
cdr3_aa: CASSLGGSGQETQYF
cdr3_nt: TGCGCCAGCAGCTTGGGCGGTAGCGGCCAAGAGACCCAGTACTTC

j_call: TRBJ1-4
clone_size: few
d_call: NA
v_call: TRBV2
cdr3_aa: CASRDLTWRAVEKLFF
cdr3_nt: TGTGCCAGCAGGGACCTGACATGGAGGGCAGTCGAAAAACTGTTTTTT

j_call: TRBJ1-2
clone_size: many
d_call: NA
v_call: TRBV7-8
cdr3_aa: CASSGRIGGYTF
cdr3_nt: TGTGCCAGCAGCGGGAGGATCGGAGGCTACACCTTC

j_call: TRBJ2-6
clone_size: few
d_call: NA
v_call: TRBV2
cdr3_aa: CASRLEVVVRGSSGANVLTF
cdr3_nt: TGTGCCAGCAGGTTAGAGGTGGTTGTCAGGGGAAGCTCTGGGGCCAACGTCCTGACTTTC

j_call: TRBJ2-2
clone_size: few
d_call: TRBD2
v_call: TRBV5-1
cdr3_aa: CASSPTSGHTGELFF
cdr3_nt: TGCGCCAGCAGTCCAACTAGCGGCCACACCGGGGAGCTGTTTTTT

j_call: TRBJ2-7
clone_size: NA
d_call: NA
v_call: TRBV4-3
cdr3_aa: CASSHLQGERQYF
cdr3_nt: TGCGCCAGCAGCCATTTACAGGGAGAACGGCAGTACTTC

j_call: TRBJ2-7
clone_size: NA
d_call: NA
v_call: TRBV29-1
cdr3_aa: CSVVGTHEQYF
cdr3_nt: TGCAGCGTTGTAGGGACCCACGAGCAGTACTTC

j_call: TRBJ1-1
clone_size: NA
d_call: NA
v_call: TRBV6-6
cdr3_aa: CASRPGQNTEAFF
cdr3_nt: TGTGCCAGCAGGCCGGGACAGAACACTGAAGCTTTCTTT

j_call: TRBJ1-1
clone_size: NA
d_call: NA
v_call: TRBV12-3/TRBV12-4
cdr3_aa: CASSSGGAISTEAFF
cdr3_nt: TGTGCCAGCAGTTCGGGGGGGGCGATAAGCACTGAAGCTTTCTTT

j_call: TRBJ2-3
clone_size: few
d_call: NA
v_call: TRBV5-1
cdr3_aa: CASSSDPGLRRDTQYF
cdr3_nt: TGCGCCAGCAGCTCCGACCCGGGACTCCGCAGAGATACGCAGTATTTT

j_call: TRBJ1-1
clone_size: NA
d_call: NA
v_call: TRBV7-2
cdr3_aa: CASSLLGRTEAFF
cdr3_nt: TGTGCCAGCAGCTTACTCGGCCGGACTGAAGCTTTCTTT

j_call: TRBJ2-1
clone_size: NA
d_call: NA
v_call: TRBV10-3
cdr3_aa: CAISVRDSGSYNEQFF
cdr3_nt: TGTGCCATCAGTGTCCGGGACTCCGGCTCCTACAATGAGCAGTTCTTC

j_call: TRBJ2-5
clone_size: NA
d_call: NA
v_call: TRBV11-3
cdr3_aa: CASSKGVAGETQYF
cdr3_nt: TGTGCCAGCAGCAAAGGAGTAGCTGGTGAGACCCAGTACTTC

j_call: TRBJ2-2
clone_size: NA
d_call: NA
v_call: TRBV11-2
cdr3_aa: CASSLVLPNTGELFF
cdr3_nt: TGTGCCAGCAGCTTAGTACTACCGAACACCGGGGAGCTGTTTTTT

j_call: TRBJ1-6
clone_size: NA
d_call: NA
v_call: TRBV7-8
cdr3_aa: CASSLIGAPSHF
cdr3_nt: TGTGCCAGCAGCCTCATAGGGGCGCCGAGCCACTTT

j_call: TRBJ1-6
clone_size: NA
d_call: TRBD1
v_call: TRBV6-6
cdr3_aa: CASSYVDRVTPPLHF
cdr3_nt: TGTGCCAGCAGTTACGTTGACAGGGTGACACCACCCCTCCACTTT

j_call: TRBJ1-5
clone_size: NA
d_call: NA
v_call: TRBV12-3/TRBV12-4
cdr3_aa: CASSPDSTGNQPQHF
cdr3_nt: TGTGCCAGCAGCCCGGACTCGACGGGCAATCAGCCCCAGCATTTT

j_call: TRBJ1-2
clone_size: few
d_call: TRBD1
v_call: TRBV20-1
cdr3_aa: CSASGQGDLGYTF
cdr3_nt: TGCAGTGCATCGGGACAGGGGGATTTGGGCTACACCTTC

j_call: TRBJ2-3
clone_size: few
d_call: TRBD2
v_call: TRBV27
cdr3_aa: CASSWSSGGSTDTQYF
cdr3_nt: TGTGCCAGCAGTTGGAGTAGCGGGGGGAGCACAGATACGCAGTATTTT

j_call: TRBJ2-1
clone_size: many
d_call: TRBD2
v_call: TRBV12-3/TRBV12-4
cdr3_aa: CASSLGTSSYEQFF
cdr3_nt: TGTGCCAGCAGTTTAGGGACTAGTAGCTATGAGCAGTTCTTC

j_call: TRBJ2-3
clone_size: NA
d_call: NA
v_call: TRBV12-3/TRBV12-4
cdr3_aa: CASSLILGPLPDTQYF
cdr3_nt: TGTGCCAGCAGTTTGATTCTGGGGCCCCTGCCAGATACGCAGTATTTT